This entry concerns a single TCR beta chain. No antigen is known for it. These data originate in a study of graft-versus-host responses after intestinal transplantation. In the study overall: Every one of the recipients received anti-thymocyte globulin induction and afterwards took tacrolimus and steroids for approximately 3 years. Study-wide findings and caveats: Some patients had graft-donor T cell macrochimerism. In their allografts, the ratios of graft-versus-host to host-versus-graft T cell clones were high. The authors found GvH clones in recipient marrow, some appearing first in ileum or blood. The study associated peak circulating GvH clone levels with early post-transplant HvG declines.

The CDR3 sequence is 15 residues long. Germline V gene data show CDR1 as SNHLY and CDR2 as FYNNEI. V lost 4 bases to trimming and J lost 2 bases, with 12 bases between them. Sequencing was performed with immunoSEQ multiplex PCR; in TCRdb, only in-frame clones are kept and a portion is missing. Of over 35,000 clones in the sample, under 95% were seen once. The sample in question was PBMCs, obtained almost 320 days after intestinal transplant. This TCR derives from a human patient who received an intestinal transplant, so some T cells may come from the graft donor. The chain employs TRBV2 and TRBJ1-5; D remains unclear. CDR3 sequence: CASSAEGERNQPQHF. The CDR3 DNA reads as TGTGCCAGCAGTGCGGAAGGAGAGCGCAATCAGCCCCAGCATTTT. Using reference TRBV2 and TRBJ1-5 for the parts outside the CDR3, the full variable domain is EPEVTQTPSHQVTQMGQEVILRCVPISNHLYFYWYRQILGQKVEFLVSFYNNEISEKSEIFDDQFSVERPDGSNFTLKIRSTKLEDSAMYFCASSAEGERNQPQHFGDGTRLSIL.